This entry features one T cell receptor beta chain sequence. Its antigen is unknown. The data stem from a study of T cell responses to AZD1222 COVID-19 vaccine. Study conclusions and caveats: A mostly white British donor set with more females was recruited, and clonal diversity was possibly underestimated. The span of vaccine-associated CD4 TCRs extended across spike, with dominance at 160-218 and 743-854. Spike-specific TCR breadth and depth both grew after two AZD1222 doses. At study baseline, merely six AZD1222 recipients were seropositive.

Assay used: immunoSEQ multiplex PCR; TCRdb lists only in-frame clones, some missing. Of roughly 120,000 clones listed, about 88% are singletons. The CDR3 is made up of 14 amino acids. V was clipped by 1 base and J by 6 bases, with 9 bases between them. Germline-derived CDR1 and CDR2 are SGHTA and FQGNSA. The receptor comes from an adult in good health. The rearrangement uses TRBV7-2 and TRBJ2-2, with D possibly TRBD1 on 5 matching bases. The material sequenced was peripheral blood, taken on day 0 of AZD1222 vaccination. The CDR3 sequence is CASSLGVQAGELFF. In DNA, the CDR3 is TGTGCCAGCAGCTTAGGGGTACAGGCCGGGGAGCTGTTTTTT.